Sequencing of this TCR beta chain was carried out in a study of cytotoxic CD8 clonotypes in ibrutinib-treated CLL. Losses at the gene ends were 2 bases for V and 6 bases for J; bases not matched to a gene: 5. This CDR3 has 15 residues. Per the germline V gene, CDR1 is SGHRS and CDR2 is YFSETQ. Generated by immunoSEQ multiplex PCR, the TCRdb table keeps only in-frame clones and is missing some. The data hold tens of thousands of clones, with about 50% observed a single time. The material was PBMCs, obtained before ibrutinib treatment. The TCR originated in a human donor with chronic lymphocytic leukemia. The chain uses TRBV5-1 and TRBJ2-2; 9 nucleotides line up with TRBD1. The CDR3 region has the DNA TGCGCCAGCAGCTTTTGGACAGGGGATGCCGGGGAGCTGTTTTTT. This gives the protein CASSFWTGDAGELFF.